Shown below are 32 T cell receptor beta chains from a single sample sequenced in a study of blood T cell repertoires in COVID-19. The repertoire was sequenced with immunoSEQ multiplex PCR; TCRdb's copy has only in-frame clones and lacks some. The sample has 250,000 to 300,000 clones, over 80% seen once; the top ten hold about 5%. Sequenced sample: peripheral blood. The source of these receptors is a man between 60 and 75 years old who had recovered from COVID-19.

The rearrangement links TRBV5-1 to TRBJ2-1, with D tentatively TRBD2 (6 bases). V dropped 1 base and J dropped 12 bases, with 14 bases sitting between them. The germline CDR1 and CDR2 sequences are SGHRS and YFSETQ. The CDR3 has 13 amino acids. Here the CDR3 reads CASSLPTSSGQFF. The DNA for the CDR3 is TGCGCCAGCAGCTTGCCGACTAGTAGCGGGCAGTTCTTC.

The chain is built from TRBV30 and TRBJ2-2, with D unclear. In germline, CDR1 is GTSNPN, CDR2 SVGIG (reference sequence). V was shortened by 5 bases and J by 1 base, with 5 bases between the two germline ends. This CDR3 spans 12 amino acids. The DNA for the CDR3 is TGTGCCTGGGGCAGGAACACCGGGGAGCTGTTTTTT. It codes for CAWGRNTGELFF.

The CDR3 sequence: CASSLINEKLFF. The CDR3 coding sequence is TGTGCCAGTAGCCTAATTAATGAAAAACTGTTTTTT. This chain uses TRBV19 with TRBJ1-4; D gene unclear. V was trimmed by 6 bases and J by 4 bases, leaving 6 bases between them. The CDR3 has 12 amino acids. Germline assignment: CDR1 LNHDA and CDR2 SQIVND (reference sequence).

This clone was seen repeatedly, ten times or more. The gene calls are TRBV28 and TRBJ2-2; 13 positions agree with TRBD2. With V trimmed by 7 bases and J by 2 bases, 13 bases remained unmatched. The CDR3 has 19 amino acids. Germline CDR1 MDHEN, CDR2 SYDVKM. CDR3 sequence (DNA): TGTGCCAGCACCTTCTCTAGGACTAGCGGGGGAGTTAACACCGGGGAGCTGTTTTTT. Protein: CASTFSRTSGGVNTGELFF.

The chain recombines TRBV19 with TRBJ2-7; D possibly corresponds to TRBD2 (5 bases). Germline V gene lookup returns CDR1 LNHDA and CDR2 SQIVND (reference sequence). Trimming removed 3 bases at V and 0 bases at J, with 9 bases between. The CDR3 spans 14 residues. DNA for the CDR3: TGTGCCAGTAGTATTAGAGGGTCCTCCTACGAGCAGTACTTC. Protein product: CASSIRGSSYEQYF.

The chain has TRBV5-1 and TRBJ2-3; 12 nucleotides agree with TRBD2. CDR1 and CDR2 from the germline V gene are SGHRS and YFSETQ. Trimming at V came to 3 bases and at J to 4 bases, leaving 3 bases not matched to a gene. The CDR3 loop spans 15 amino acids. The CDR3, as DNA: TGCGCCAGCAGCTCGACTAGCGGGAGACCAGATACGCAGTATTTT. Protein: CASSSTSGRPDTQYF. Complete variable domain (other parts from reference TRBV5-1 and TRBJ2-3): KAGVTQTPRYLIKTRGQQVTLSCSPISGHRSVSWYQQTPGQGLQFLFEYFSETQRNKGNFPGRFSGRQFSNSRSEMNVSTLELGDSALYLCASSSTSGRPDTQYFGPGTRLTVL.

This chain joins TRBV5-1 and TRBJ2-5; possibly TRBD2 for D (5 bases). The V gene lost 0 bases and the J gene lost 2 bases, with 11 bases spanning the gap. The germline CDR1 and CDR2 sequences are SGHRS and YFSETQ. This CDR3 has 15 residues. CDR3 sequence reads: CASSLVAGLQETQYF. In DNA, the CDR3 is TGCGCCAGCAGCTTGGTGGCTGGACTTCAAGAGACCCAGTACTTC.

V and J are TRBV10-2 and TRBJ2-3, with 8 bases fitting TRBD1. The CDR3 runs 17 residues. The V segment lost 8 bases and the J segment 1 base; nucleotides outside the gene matches: 14. Germline CDR1 is WSHSY and CDR2 is SAAADI. CDR3: CASYGPRGPSGTDTQYF. In DNA, the CDR3 is TGCGCCAGCTACGGCCCCAGGGGGCCCTCTGGCACAGATACGCAGTATTTT.

The chain carries TRBV24-1 and TRBJ2-7; 12 bases match TRBD2. V lost 9 bases and J lost 1; bases outside the gene matches: 6. The CDR3 consists of 15 residues. Germline values: CDR1 KGHDR, CDR2 SFDVKD. The CDR3 DNA reads as TGTGCCACCCCCGGACTAGCGGGGAATTCCTACGAGCAGTACTTC. This gives the protein CATPGLAGNSYEQYF.

This clone was counted a few times. The chain has TRBV7-2 and TRBJ1-5; D is possibly TRBD1 (5 bases). V lost 1 base and J lost 1, with 11 bases in between. The germline V gene encodes CDR1 SGHTA and CDR2 FQGNSA. The CDR3 has 16 amino acids. CDR3 DNA sequence: TGTGCCAGCAGCTTAGATGGGGCGGGGAGCAATCAGCCCCAGCATTTT. It encodes CASSLDGAGSNQPQHF.

The chain recombines TRBV7-9 with TRBJ2-1; no clear D. Germline V lookup: CDR1 SEHNR, CDR2 FQNEAQ (reference sequence). The CDR3 sequence is 16 residues long. Between the trimmed V and J ends, which lost 5 bases and 4 bases, there was a span of 18 bases. CDR3 amino acids: CASSIRKPGPYNEQFF. The CDR3 DNA is TGTGCCAGCAGCATACGAAAGCCGGGTCCTTACAATGAGCAGTTCTTC.

The V gene is TRBV5-1, the J gene TRBJ1-4; TRBD1 aligns across 10 bases. CDR1 SGHRS and CDR2 YFSETQ come from the germline V gene. This CDR3 has 16 residues. The J segment lost 7 bases and the V segment lost 1 base, leaving 7 bases of the junction unmatched. The CDR3 sequence: CASSLIPGQGPEKLFF. The CDR3 nucleotides are TGCGCCAGCAGCTTGATCCCGGGACAGGGGCCTGAAAAACTGTTTTTT.

J is TRBJ1-2 and V is TRBV24-1; D is possibly TRBD1 (6 bases). This CDR3 comprises 14 residues. The V end lost 4 bases, the J end lost 2 bases, and 10 bases lay between the germline ends. Germline V CDR1 and CDR2: KGHDR, SFDVKD. The CDR3 DNA follows: TGTGCCACCAGTGAGGCAGGGGCGAACTATGGCTACACCTTC. The encoded protein is CATSEAGANYGYTF.

The chain joins TRBV12-3 or TRBV12-4 to TRBJ1-6, with a possible D match to TRBD1 (6 bases). The germline V and J ends were trimmed by 3 bases and 12 bases, with 12 bases remaining between them. The CDR3 consists of 13 residues. The CDR3 protein is CASSLGTQKPLHF. CDR3 sequence (DNA): TGTGCCAGCAGTTTGGGGACACAAAAACCCCTCCACTTT.

The rearrangement uses TRBV5-4 and TRBJ1-6, with no clear D. CDR1 SGHNT and CDR2 YYREEE come from the germline V gene (reference sequence). V lost 5 bases to trimming and J lost 9 bases, with 15 bases between them. The CDR3 runs to 14 residues. CDR3 residues: CASRAPDVLSPLHF. The CDR3 DNA reads as TGTGCCAGCAGGGCCCCAGATGTGCTTTCACCCCTCCACTTT.

In this sample, this clone turned up a few times. This chain links TRBV7-8 with TRBJ1-6; the D gene is possibly TRBD1 (5 bases). Per the germline V gene, CDR1 is SGHVS and CDR2 is FQNEAQ. CDR3 length: 16 residues. V was clipped by 1 base and J by 4 bases, with 11 bases between them. In DNA form, the CDR3 reads TGTGCCAGCAGCTTAGGTGGGACTGGATATAATTCACCCCTCCACTTT. Translation: CASSLGGTGYNSPLHF.

The chain uses TRBV5-6 and TRBJ2-7; the D gene is possibly TRBD2 (6 bases). The CDR3 loop spans 14 amino acids. The V and J ends lost 1 base and 3 bases respectively, with 11 bases between them. Germline V gene lookup returns CDR1 SGHDT and CDR2 YYEEEE. The CDR3 spells CASSLFGSGYEQYF. The DNA of the CDR3 is TGTGCCAGCAGCTTGTTCGGGAGTGGCTACGAGCAGTACTTC.

This chain uses TRBV6-5 with TRBJ1-2; 8 bases map to TRBD1. CDR1 and CDR2 (germline): MNHEY, SVGAGI. V lost 5 bases to trimming and J lost 4 bases; unmatched junction nucleotides: 9. There are 15 residues in the CDR3. The CDR3 DNA reads as TGTGCCAGCAGTATGGACAGGGCGACCGGCTATGGCTACACCTTC. This encodes CASSMDRATGYGYTF.

The V call is TRBV18, the J call TRBJ2-1, with D tentatively TRBD2 (6 bases). There are 16 residues in the CDR3. CDR1 is KGHSH, CDR2 LQKENI, per germline. The V gene lost 2 bases and the J gene lost 9 bases, with 20 bases spanning the gap. CDR3 residues: CASSPVWRVEGGEQFF. The CDR3 DNA follows: TGTGCCAGCTCACCAGTCTGGAGGGTGGAGGGTGGTGAGCAGTTCTTC.

This chain links TRBV5-1 with TRBJ2-5, with D possibly being TRBD2 (6 bases). Looked up from germline, CDR1 is SGHRS and CDR2 is YFSETQ. The V and J ends lost 0 bases and 9 bases respectively, with 24 bases between them. This CDR3 has 17 amino acids. In DNA form, the CDR3 reads TGCGCCAGCAGCTTGGATGGTCGTGGTCAGGCCTCGGGGGCCCAGTACTTC. It translates to CASSLDGRGQASGAQYF.

The V gene is TRBV5-5, the J gene TRBJ2-1; D gene ambiguous. In germline, CDR1 is SGHKS, CDR2 YYEKEE (reference sequence). Trimming shortened V by 1 base and J by 5 bases, and 10 bases separated the two germline ends. CDR3 length equals 14 residues. CDR3 sequence (DNA): TGTGCCAGCAGCTTGCTACGACAAAACAATGAGCAGTTCTTC. This gives the protein CASSLLRQNNEQFF.

The chain employs TRBV5-4 and TRBJ2-2; 10 nucleotides match TRBD2. This CDR3 has 19 residues. Germline lookup yields CDR1 SGHNT and CDR2 YYREEE (reference sequence). Trimming took 0 bases from V and 4 from J; bases not matched to a gene: 12. The CDR3 sequence is CASSLESGLAGGSTGELFF. The CDR3, as DNA: TGTGCCAGCAGCTTGGAGTCTGGATTAGCGGGAGGTAGCACCGGGGAGCTGTTTTTT.

This clone was observed once. The sample carries other DNA sequences with the same CDR3. The V call is TRBV18, the J call TRBJ1-4; D not certain. From germline, CDR1 is KGHSH and CDR2 LQKENI. The CDR3 extends over 13 amino acids. Deletions cut 3 bases from V and 8 bases from J, with 10 bases between. CDR3 protein: CASSPREGEKLFF. In DNA form, the CDR3 reads TGTGCCAGCTCACCGCGGGAAGGGGAAAAACTGTTTTTT.

This clone was found once. The rearrangement uses TRBV10-3 and TRBJ2-7, with 11 bases fitting TRBD1. J was trimmed by 4 bases and V by 0 bases; bases with no gene match: 8. The length of the CDR3 is 17 residues. CDR1 ENHRY and CDR2 SYGVKD come from the germline V gene. The CDR3, as DNA: TGTGCCATCAGTGAGTCTATATCAGGGACAGGGGGTTACGAGCAGTACTTC. It yields the protein CAISESISGTGGYEQYF.

The V gene is TRBV5-4, the J gene TRBJ2-5; 8 positions agree with TRBD1. V lost 4 bases, J lost 5 bases, and 13 bases stayed unmatched. Looked up from germline, CDR1 is SGHNT and CDR2 is YYREEE (reference sequence). CDR3 length equals 16 residues. The CDR3 is CASSAGGRGVVETQYF. The CDR3 DNA sequence: TGTGCCAGCAGCGCAGGGGGCAGGGGGGTTGTGGAGACCCAGTACTTC. Full variable domain (missing parts from reference TRBV5-4 and TRBJ2-5): ETGVTQSPTHLIKTRGQQVTLRCSSQSGHNTVSWYQQALGQGPQFIFQYYREEENGRGNFPPRFSGLQFPNYSSELNVNALELDDSALYLCASSAGGRGVVETQYFGPGTRLLVL.

The V and J genes are TRBV11-3 and TRBJ2-1; D gene ambiguous. The germline V gene has CDR1 SGHNT and CDR2 YENEEA. The CDR3 covers 13 residues. Trimming pared 0 bases from V and 9 bases from J, leaving 9 bases between. This chain's CDR3 is CASSLDRGSEQFF. The CDR3 DNA reads as TGTGCCAGCAGCTTAGATCGTGGCTCTGAGCAGTTCTTC. The full variable domain, its missing parts supplied by reference TRBV11-3 and TRBJ2-1, is EAGVVQSPRYKIIEKKQPVAFWCNPISGHNTLYWYLQNLGQGPELLIRYENEEAVDDSQLPKDRFSAERLKGVDSTLKIQPAELGDSAVYLCASSLDRGSEQFFGPGTRLTVL.

V usage is TRBV19 and J usage is TRBJ2-2; a possible D gene is TRBD1 (6 bases). CDR1 and CDR2 (germline): LNHDA, SQIVND (reference sequence). The CDR3 length is 17 residues. Trimming removed 1 base at V and 4 bases at J, with 16 bases between. CDR3 nucleotide sequence: TGTGCCAGTAGTATAGGAGAACAGGGTGGCTCCACCGGGGAGCTGTTTTTT. Translation: CASSIGEQGGSTGELFF.

This clone was seen a few times. The chain couples TRBV28 to TRBJ1-6, with 7 bases identical to TRBD1. This CDR3 spans 13 amino acids. J was trimmed by 7 bases and V by 9 bases; bases with no gene match: 6. In germline, CDR1 is MDHEN, CDR2 SYDVKM. Here the CDR3 DNA reads TGTGCCAGTAGGACAGGATGGAATTCACCCCTCCACTTT. Translated: CASRTGWNSPLHF.

The genes are TRBV2 and TRBJ2-3; 9 bases agree with TRBD1. There are 13 residues in the CDR3. The junction had 5 bases not matched to a gene; V was cut back by 6 bases and J by 7 bases. Germline loops: CDR1 SNHLY, CDR2 FYNNEI. The CDR3: CASRRQGEHTQYF. CDR3 nucleotides: TGTGCCAGCAGAAGACAGGGGGAGCATACGCAGTATTTT.

The rearrangement joins TRBV25-1 to TRBJ2-1; TRBD1 aligns across 12 bases. Germline V gene lookup returns CDR1 MGHDK and CDR2 SYGVNS. The junction had 7 bases not matched to a gene; V was cut back by 1 base and J by 9 bases. This CDR3 has 16 amino acids. The DNA of the CDR3 is TGTGCCAGCAGTGAATTCCCGGGACAGGGGGCCGGTGAGCAGTTCTTC. Protein sequence: CASSEFPGQGAGEQFF.

This clone was seen only once. The V and J genes are TRBV19 and TRBJ1-6; D is ambiguous. There are 16 residues in the CDR3. The germline V gene has CDR1 LNHDA and CDR2 SQIVND (reference sequence). V lost 5 bases and J 0 bases, leaving 11 bases between the germline ends. CDR3 sequence (DNA): TGTGCCAGTAGTCCCAGTTGGAGCTCCTATAATTCACCCCTCCACTTT. Its translation: CASSPSWSSYNSPLHF.

The rearrangement uses TRBV4-1 and TRBJ2-5, with 8 bases that match TRBD1. The CDR3 loop spans 17 amino acids. The germline V gene encodes CDR1 MGHRA and CDR2 YSYEKL. Trimming at V came to 0 bases and at J to 2 bases, leaving 8 bases not matched to a gene. In DNA, the CDR3 is TGCGCCAGCAGCCAAGATCAGGACAGGGTTAATCAAGAGACCCAGTACTTC. Its protein product is CASSQDQDRVNQETQYF.